A selection of T cell receptor beta chains follows, all from one sample in a study of T cells after yellow fever vaccination. TCRdb re-analysed the 5' RACE reads in MiXCR, keeping a single row per CDR3 protein. The data show some 550,000 distinct CDR3 sequences, 15% to 20% seen once. The sequencing here drew on PBMCs, taken 15 days after the yellow fever booster vaccination. These receptors were obtained from a man aged 25 to 40 who received the YFV17D yellow fever vaccine. Both conserved end residues are part of each CDR3. The D gene is left open where the match is weak. Not all rows give a size; the values are once, few, many and, for expanded clones, a class.

>TRBV6-2/TRBV6-3|TRBJ2-1|few|NA
TGTGCCAGCAGCCCCTTTCGGGTTGGCAATGAGCAGTTCTTC
CASSPFRVGNEQFF
>TRBV6-5|TRBJ2-1|NA|TRBD1
TGTGCCAGCAGTTACACGGGACAGGGGCCGCAGCAGTTCTTC
CASSYTGQGPQQFF
>TRBV12-3/TRBV12-4|TRBJ1-1|few|NA
TGTGCCAGCAGGAGAGGGACCGAGGGGACTGAAGCTTTCTTT
CASRRGTEGTEAFF
>TRBV7-9|TRBJ2-5|NA|NA
TGTGCCAGCCTCGTCGCCAACCAAGAGACCCAGTACTTC
CASLVANQETQYF
>TRBV2|TRBJ2-7|NA|NA
TGTGCCAGCAGTGAAGCGCTTCGAGGGCTAAGCTCCTACGAGCAGTACTTC
CASSEALRGLSSYEQYF
>TRBV28|TRBJ1-2|many|NA
TGTGCCAGCAGTTTGCCCCTAAAGGGAGGCTACACCTTC
CASSLPLKGGYTF
>TRBV14|TRBJ2-5|NA|TRBD2
TGTGCCAGCCGGGGGGGGGACCCCCTGGAGACCCAGTACTTC
CASRGGDPLETQYF
>TRBV7-2|TRBJ2-5|NA|NA
TGTGCCAGCAGCTCTAAAGGGGAGACCCAGTACTTC
CASSSKGETQYF
>TRBV19|TRBJ2-2|NA|NA
TGTGCCAGTAGTATGGGAGGGGAGCTGTTTTTT
CASSMGGELFF
>TRBV6-5|TRBJ2-7|NA|TRBD1
TGTGCCAGCATTTCAGGGACAGGTGCCTACGAGCAGTACTTC
CASISGTGAYEQYF
>TRBV12-3/TRBV12-4|TRBJ2-7|few|NA
TGTGCCAGCACTCCATCCCAAAGGGGCCCCTCCTACGAGCAGTACTTC
CASTPSQRGPSYEQYF
>TRBV5-1|TRBJ2-7|few|NA
TGCGCCAGCAGCTTGGGGCAAACCCCGGGCATTTACGAGCAGTACTTC
CASSLGQTPGIYEQYF
>TRBV20-1|TRBJ1-1|NA|NA
TGCAGTGTCATCCCCCTGGCAGTGACGAACACTGAAGCTTTCTTT
CSVIPLAVTNTEAFF
>TRBV5-1|TRBJ2-2|NA|TRBD1
TGCGCCAGCACCTGGACAGGGGTCACCGGGGAGCTGTTTTTT
CASTWTGVTGELFF
>TRBV6-1|TRBJ1-5|NA|TRBD1
TGTGCCAGCAGTGGGACAGGGAACAATCAGCCCCAGCATTTT
CASSGTGNNQPQHF
>TRBV19|TRBJ2-3|NA|TRBD2
TGTGCCAGTAGTATAGATCCTTCGGCGGGAGGCACAGATACGCAGTATTTT
CASSIDPSAGGTDTQYF
>TRBV15|TRBJ2-7|few|NA
TGTGCCACCAGCATCGGGATGGGCGACGAGCAGTACTTC
CATSIGMGDEQYF
>TRBV6-1|TRBJ2-7|NA|TRBD1
TGTGCCAGCAGTGAATGGGACAGGCCTTACGAGCAGTACTTC
CASSEWDRPYEQYF
>TRBV11-2|TRBJ2-1|NA|TRBD2
TGTGCCAGCAGCCCTCCAGCGGGAAATGAGCAGTTCTTC
CASSPPAGNEQFF
>TRBV5-1|TRBJ2-2|few|NA
TGCGCCAGCAGCTTTAGGACGGGGACCGGGGAGCTGTTTTTT
CASSFRTGTGELFF
>TRBV7-8|TRBJ2-7|NA|NA
TGTGCCAGCAGCCCAAGAAGGACCACCTACGAGCAGTACTTC
CASSPRRTTYEQYF
>TRBV7-2|TRBJ1-5|NA|NA
TGTGCCAGCAGCTCCCGTTGGAGCCTTGAGGAGCCCCAGCATTTT
CASSSRWSLEEPQHF
>TRBV5-1|TRBJ2-5|many|TRBD2
TGCGCCAGCAGCTTGGGGACTAGCGGGAGTGAGACCCAGTACTTC
CASSLGTSGSETQYF
>TRBV7-2|TRBJ2-7|NA|NA
TGTGCCAGCAGCTTAGGAGGCTCGGCATCCTACGAGCAGTACTTC
CASSLGGSASYEQYF
>TRBV24-1|TRBJ2-3|few|TRBD1
TGTGCCAGCTCCGGGACAGGGGGACCAGATACGCAGTATTTT
CASSGTGGPDTQYF
>TRBV7-3|TRBJ2-5|few|TRBD2
TGTGCCAGCAGCTTGGGGAGCGGGATGTACCAAGAGACCCAGTACTTC
CASSLGSGMYQETQYF
>TRBV6-2/TRBV6-3|TRBJ1-5|NA|NA
TGTGCCAGCAGTTACTTTAATCAGCCCCAGCATTTT
CASSYFNQPQHF
>TRBV25-1|TRBJ2-7|NA|NA
TGTGCCAGCAGGAACGCAGGGTCCTACGAGCAGTACTTC
CASRNAGSYEQYF
>TRBV29-1|TRBJ2-2|few|NA
TGCAGCGTTAGACCGGGAGACACCGGGGAGCTGTTTTTT
CSVRPGDTGELFF
>TRBV7-2|TRBJ2-2|few|NA
TGTGCCAGCAGCTCCGGGATTTCCGGGGAGCTGTTTTTT
CASSSGISGELFF
>TRBV19|TRBJ2-6|few|NA
TGTGCCCCCATCGGCTTCAGCTCTGGGGCCAACGTCCTGACTTTC
CAPIGFSSGANVLTF
>TRBV6-4|TRBJ2-7|NA|TRBD2
TGTGCCAGCAGACCGACTAGCGAGTGGGGGGAGCAGTACTTC
CASRPTSEWGEQYF
>TRBV2|TRBJ2-1|few|NA
TGTGCCAGCAGCGCCCCAATGGGAGATGAGCAGTTCTTC
CASSAPMGDEQFF
>TRBV10-3|TRBJ1-2|NA|TRBD1
TGTGCCATCAGTGGAGAGGACAGGGGTTCTGGCTACACCTTC
CAISGEDRGSGYTF
>TRBV5-6|TRBJ1-1|few|NA
TGTGCCAGCAGTGTTGACAGCCACACTGAAGCTTTCTTT
CASSVDSHTEAFF
>TRBV4-3|TRBJ2-3|NA|TRBD2
TGCGCCAGCAGCCAGCTCCCGGGACTAGCGAACACAGATACGCAGTATTTT
CASSQLPGLANTDTQYF
>TRBV7-8|TRBJ2-1|NA|TRBD2
TGTGCCAGCAGCTCTTCCCGACTAGCGGTGGGGGGGTTCTTC
CASSSSRLAVGGFF
>TRBV5-1|TRBJ2-1|few|TRBD2
TGCGCCAGCTCCGGGACTAGCGGGACCAATGAGCAGTTCTTC
CASSGTSGTNEQFF
>TRBV27|TRBJ2-3|NA|TRBD1
TGTGCCAGCACCCCGTCCGGGACAGGGGGCGCAGATACGCAGTATTTT
CASTPSGTGGADTQYF
>TRBV6-5|TRBJ2-7|many|NA
TGTGCCAGCAGTTACTCCAAGAAATACGAGCAGTACTTC
CASSYSKKYEQYF
>TRBV12-5|TRBJ1-2|NA|NA
TGTGCTAGTGGTGGACTCACTGACAGTAACTATGGCTACACCTTC
CASGGLTDSNYGYTF
>TRBV7-2|TRBJ1-4|NA|NA
TGTGCCAGCAGCTCCCAAGGAGGTGAAAAACTGTTTTTT
CASSSQGGEKLFF
>TRBV12-3/TRBV12-4|TRBJ2-3|NA|NA
TGTGCCAGCAGTTTGATGGAGACAGATACGCAGTATTTT
CASSLMETDTQYF
>TRBV19|TRBJ2-7|NA|TRBD1
TGTGCCAGTAGTAATCGGGACAGGTCTGCCGAGCAGTACTTC
CASSNRDRSAEQYF
>TRBV11-2|TRBJ2-3|NA|NA
TGTGCCAGCAGCTTAGGGGTGAAATACACAGATACGCAGTATTTT
CASSLGVKYTDTQYF
>TRBV6-1|TRBJ1-2|NA|TRBD1
TGTGCCAGTGGGGACAGAGCCGTAGGTGGCTACACCTTC
CASGDRAVGGYTF
>TRBV29-1|TRBJ2-7|NA|NA
TGCAGCGTTGTTCCAGGGCTACCCAGCTACGAGCAGTACTTC
CSVVPGLPSYEQYF
>TRBV5-4|TRBJ2-5|NA|TRBD1
TGTGCCAGCAGCCTCCCCCGGGGACAGCAAGAGACCCAGTACTTC
CASSLPRGQQETQYF
>TRBV2|TRBJ2-7|NA|TRBD1
TGTGCCAGCAGGACGACAGGGATGGTCGAGCAGTACTTC
CASRTTGMVEQYF
>TRBV12-3/TRBV12-4|TRBJ1-6|few|NA
TGTGCCAGCAGCCCGATAGGAGGGGTTAATTCACCCCTCCACTTT
CASSPIGGVNSPLHF
>TRBV29-1|TRBJ2-4|NA|TRBD2
TGCAGCGCCGTTCTAGCGGAGACTTTCAAAAACATTCAGTACTTC
CSAVLAETFKNIQYF
>TRBV2|TRBJ1-4|NA|NA
TGTGCCAGCAGCGTACAGTCTTCTAATGAAAAACTGTTTTTT
CASSVQSSNEKLFF
>TRBV27|TRBJ1-5|NA|TRBD1
TGTGCCAGCAGTTCCATCCCGAACAGGGGGCGTGAGCCCCAGCATTTT
CASSSIPNRGREPQHF
>TRBV3-1|TRBJ2-6|NA|NA
TGTGCCAGCAGCCAATCGGCTGGGGCCAACGTCCTGACTTTC
CASSQSAGANVLTF